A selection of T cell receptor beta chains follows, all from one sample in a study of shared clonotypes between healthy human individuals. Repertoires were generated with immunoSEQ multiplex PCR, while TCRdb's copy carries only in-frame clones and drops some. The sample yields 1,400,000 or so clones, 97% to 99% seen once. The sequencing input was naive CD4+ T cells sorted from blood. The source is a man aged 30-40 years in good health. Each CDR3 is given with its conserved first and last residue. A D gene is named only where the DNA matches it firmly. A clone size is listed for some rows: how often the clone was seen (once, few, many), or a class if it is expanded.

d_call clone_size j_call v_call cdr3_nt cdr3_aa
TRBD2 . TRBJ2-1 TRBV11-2 TGTGCCAGCAGCTTAGCCCCGAGCGGGAGTGTCGCCAATGAGCAGTTCTTC CASSLAPSGSVANEQFF
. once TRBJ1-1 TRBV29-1 TGCAGCGTTGTAGGGCAGGGCTGGGGAGCTTTCTTT CSVVGQGWGAFF
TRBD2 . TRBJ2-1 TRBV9 TGTGCCAGCAGTCGTTCTACAGGACTAGCGGGAAAAGTCAATGAGCAGTTCTTC CASSRSTGLAGKVNEQFF
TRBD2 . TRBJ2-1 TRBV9 TGTGCCAGCAGCGCCGGGACTAGCCGGAGCGGGGGAGAGCAGTTCTTC CASSAGTSRSGGEQFF
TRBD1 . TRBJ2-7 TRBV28 TGTGCCAGCGAAGATCGACAGGGGTGGTCCGACGAGCAGTACTTC CASEDRQGWSDEQYF
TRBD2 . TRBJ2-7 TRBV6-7 TGTGCCCCAGCCGGGCGGGAGCTAGCCCACGAGCAGTACTTC CAPAGRELAHEQYF
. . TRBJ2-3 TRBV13 TGTGCCAGCAGCTCCCCTCACTTTTCCACAGATACGCAGTATTTT CASSSPHFSTDTQYF
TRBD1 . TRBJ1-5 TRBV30 TGTGCCTGGAGTTTATCCGGGACAGGGCATCAGCCCCAGCATTTT CAWSLSGTGHQPQHF
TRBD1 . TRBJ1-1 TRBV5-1 TGCGCCAGCAGCTTAAACAGGGGAGGGGGCACTGAAGCTTTCTTT CASSLNRGGGTEAFF
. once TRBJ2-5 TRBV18 TGTGCCAGCTCTCCCGATTCAGGGTTCCAAGAGACCCAGTACTTC CASSPDSGFQETQYF
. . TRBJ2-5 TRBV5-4 TGTGCCAGCGGGGGGACCGCGGAGGGCCAAGAGACCCAGTACTTC CASGGTAEGQETQYF
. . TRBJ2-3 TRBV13 TGTGCCAGCAGCTTATATGGTAGCACAGATACGCAGTATTTT CASSLYGSTDTQYF
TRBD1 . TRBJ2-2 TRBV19 TGTGCCAGTAACTTAAACTTGGGACAGCTTAACACCGGGGAGCTGTTTTTT CASNLNLGQLNTGELFF
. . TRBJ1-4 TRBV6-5 TGTGCCAGCAGACGGGTCCGTAATGAAAAACTGTTTTTT CASRRVRNEKLFF
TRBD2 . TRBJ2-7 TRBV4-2 TGTGCCAGCAGCCAAGCACTAGCGGGAGCTTACGAGCAGTACTTC CASSQALAGAYEQYF
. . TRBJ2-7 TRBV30 . CAWSISVQGAANEQYF
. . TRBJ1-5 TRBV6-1 TGTGCCAGCAGTGAAACTCAGCCCCAGCATTTT CASSETQPQHF
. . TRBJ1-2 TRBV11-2 TGTGCCAGCAGCTTAGAGTCAGGGATTACCTATGGCTACACCTTC CASSLESGITYGYTF
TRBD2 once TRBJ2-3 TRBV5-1 TGCGCCAGCAGAGACGGGAGGGCTAGCACAGATACGCAGTATTTT CASRDGRASTDTQYF
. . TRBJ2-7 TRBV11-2 TGTGCCAGCAGCTTAGAGCGGGGCCGAGGGGTGCACTTC CASSLERGRGVHF
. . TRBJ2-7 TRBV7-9 TGTGCCAGCAGCTTAGCGGGGCCGCAGGTGTCCTACGAGCAGTACTTC CASSLAGPQVSYEQYF
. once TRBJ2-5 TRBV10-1 TGCGCCAGCAGTGAGTCAATTTCGTTCCAGGGTCGGTTCCAAGAGACCCAGTACTTC CASSESISFQGRFQETQYF
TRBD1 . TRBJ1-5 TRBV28 TGTGCCAGCAGAGCAGGGACAGACCAGCCCCAGCATTTT CASRAGTDQPQHF
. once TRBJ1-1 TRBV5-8 TGTGCCAGCAGCTTGGTGAGGGGAACTGAAGCTTTCTTT CASSLVRGTEAFF
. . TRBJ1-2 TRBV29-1 TGCAGCGTATTCCCTCCGACAACTAACTATGGCTACACCTTC CSVFPPTTNYGYTF
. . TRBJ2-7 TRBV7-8 TGTGCCAGCAGCTTAATCCTAGATTTCAGCGAGCAGTACTTC CASSLILDFSEQYF
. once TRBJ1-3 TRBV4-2 TGTGCCAGCAGCCGCCTGCTCTCGGGAGACTCTGGAAACACCATATATTTT CASSRLLSGDSGNTIYF
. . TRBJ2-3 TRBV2 TGTGCCAGCAGTTACGAGGATACGCAGTATTTT CASSYEDTQYF
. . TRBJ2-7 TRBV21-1 TGTGCCAGCAGCAAAGTTGCTACTCCCTACGAGCAGTACTTC CASSKVATPYEQYF
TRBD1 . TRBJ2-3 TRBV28 TGTGCCAGCAGTTTATCGACAGGGGAGTCAGATACGCAGTATTTT CASSLSTGESDTQYF
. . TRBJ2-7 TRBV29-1 TGCAGCGTCGCTGACGGCGCCTCCTACGAGCAGTACTTC CSVADGASYEQYF
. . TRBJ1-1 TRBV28 TGTGCCAGCAGTTTGCTCGGACTCTTGAACACTGAAGCTTTCTTT CASSLLGLLNTEAFF
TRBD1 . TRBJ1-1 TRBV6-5 TGTGCCAGCAGTTACTCGGGGACAGCTGAAGCTTTCTTT CASSYSGTAEAFF
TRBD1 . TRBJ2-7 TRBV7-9 TGTGCCAGCAGCTTAACGGGACAGTCCTACGAGCAGTACTTC CASSLTGQSYEQYF
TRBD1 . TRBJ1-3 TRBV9 TGTGCCAGCAGCGGACAGGGGGACAAAAACACCATATATTTT CASSGQGDKNTIYF
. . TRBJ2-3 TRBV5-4 TGTGCCAGCAGCTCGCCTAGCGAGAGCACAGATACGCAGTATTTT CASSSPSESTDTQYF
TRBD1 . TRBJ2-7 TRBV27 TGTGCCAGCAGTCCACGGGACAGGCCCCAACGAAGGGCCTACGAGCAGTACTTC CASSPRDRPQRRAYEQYF
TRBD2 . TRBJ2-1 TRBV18 TGTGCCAGCTCAGGTCGGGCGGGAGTTAACAATGAGCAGTTCTTC CASSGRAGVNNEQFF
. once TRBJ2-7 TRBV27 TGTGCCAGCAGTCGGCCGGGACAAAGTTCTTACGAGCAGTACTTC CASSRPGQSSYEQYF
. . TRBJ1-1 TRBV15 TGTGCCACCAGCAGAGATGTCACTTCCACTGAAGCTTTCTTT CATSRDVTSTEAFF